The clone carrying this T cell receptor beta chain was found a few times. Using unique molecular identifiers, the investigators prepared the TCRbeta library. TCRdb analysed the PCR reads with MiXCR anew, one entry per CDR3 protein. Here the sample spans 200,000 to 250,000 distinct CDR3 sequences, approximately 9% being singletons. This entry comes from a study of T-cell reconstitution after alpha-beta-depleted transplantation in children. This CDR3 is 15 amino acids long. The germline CDR1 and CDR2 sequences are PRHDT and FYEKMQ (reference sequence). V gave up 4 bases and J gave up 6 bases; unmatched junction bases: 7.

The clonotype was recovered from a human donor who donated a stem cell graft to a child with acute lymphoblastic leukemia. The source material was PBMCs from the stem cell graft donor, sampled from the stem cell graft. The gene calls are TRBV13 and TRBJ2-3; 10 positions match TRBD2. CDR3 amino acids: CASSSAGTSVDTQYF. In DNA, the CDR3 is TGTGCCAGCAGCTCCGCCGGGACTAGCGTCGATACGCAGTATTTT.